Listed below are T cell receptor beta chains from one sample, sequenced in a study of identical twins. TCRdb recomputed calls from the 5' RACE reads with MiXCR, one row per CDR3 protein. In the table there are 200,000 to 300,000 distinct CDR3 sequences, 10% of which are singletons. The sample comprised memory T cells sorted from blood. The source is a man aged 45-65 years in good health. The CDR3 runs from the conserved cysteine through the conserved F or W. A D gene is named only where the DNA matches it firmly. Not every row has a clone size; where given, it reads once, few, many or a size class.

size: .; D: .; V: TRBV20-1; J: TRBJ2-1; CDR3: CSAPRVPYNEQFF; DNA: TGCAGTGCGCCTAGGGTCCCCTACAATGAGCAGTTCTTC
size: .; D: TRBD1; V: TRBV3-1; J: TRBJ1-2; CDR3: CASSHLQGNGYTF; DNA: TGTGCCAGCAGCCATCTACAGGGGAATGGCTACACCTTC
size: .; D: TRBD1; V: TRBV13; J: TRBJ1-6; CDR3: CASSSGQGAVSPLHF; DNA: TGTGCCAGCAGCTCCGGACAGGGGGCGGTTTCACCCCTCCACTTT
size: many; D: .; V: TRBV5-1; J: TRBJ1-1; CDR3: CASSPGRMNTEAFF; DNA: TGCGCCAGCAGCCCGGGACGGATGAACACTGAAGCTTTCTTT
size: few; D: .; V: TRBV7-9; J: TRBJ2-7; CDR3: CASSHTWRSSYEQYF; DNA: TGTGCCAGCAGCCACACCTGGCGGAGCTCCTACGAGCAGTACTTC
size: .; D: TRBD1; V: TRBV7-2; J: TRBJ1-6; CDR3: CASTWVTAGTGYSPLHF; DNA: TGTGCCAGCACTTGGGTTACCGCCGGGACAGGGTATTCACCCCTCCACTTT
size: few; D: .; V: TRBV7-6; J: TRBJ2-5; CDR3: CASSLGLIRGETQYF; DNA: TGTGCCAGCAGCTTAGGGCTGATTAGGGGGGAGACCCAGTACTTC
size: .; D: TRBD1; V: TRBV7-2; J: TRBJ1-2; CDR3: CASSLTTGGEGYTF; DNA: TGTGCCAGCAGCTTAACTACAGGGGGCGAGGGCTACACCTTC
size: many; D: TRBD1; V: TRBV5-6; J: TRBJ2-7; CDR3: CASRGTGASYEQYF; DNA: TGTGCCAGCAGGGGGACAGGGGCTTCCTACGAGCAGTACTTC
size: .; D: TRBD1; V: TRBV10-3; J: TRBJ2-1; CDR3: CAIGHRGPNEQFF; DNA: TGTGCCATCGGTCACAGGGGTCCAAATGAGCAGTTCTTC
size: many; D: .; V: TRBV14; J: TRBJ2-1; CDR3: CASSQYQGPSEEFF; DNA: TGTGCCAGCAGCCAGTACCAGGGCCCCTCGGAGGAGTTCTTC
size: many; D: .; V: TRBV12-3/TRBV12-4; J: TRBJ2-6; CDR3: CASSLWGWGANVLTF; DNA: TGTGCCAGCAGTTTATGGGGCTGGGGGGCCAACGTCCTGACTTTC
size: many; D: .; V: TRBV11-2; J: TRBJ2-3; CDR3: CASSPLTYGGDTQYF; DNA: TGTGCCAGCAGCCCCCTAACCTACGGGGGTGATACGCAGTATTTT
size: few; D: .; V: TRBV7-2; J: TRBJ2-3; CDR3: CAPGLAADTQYF; DNA: TGTGCCCCCGGATTAGCGGCAGATACGCAGTATTTT
size: .; D: .; V: TRBV5-1; J: TRBJ2-5; CDR3: CASSSGQMQETQYF; DNA: TGCGCCAGCAGCTCTGGACAGATGCAAGAGACCCAGTACTTC
size: many; D: TRBD2; V: TRBV7-9; J: TRBJ2-3; CDR3: CASSLGLAGGDTQYF; DNA: TGTGCCAGCAGCTTAGGGCTAGCGGGAGGAGATACGCAGTATTTT
size: .; D: TRBD1; V: TRBV4-2; J: TRBJ2-7; CDR3: CASSQGQGGSSEQYF; DNA: TGTGCCAGCAGCCAGGGACAGGGTGGATCGAGCGAGCAGTACTTC
size: many; D: .; V: TRBV19; J: TRBJ2-1; CDR3: CASSTRQEQFF; DNA: TGTGCCAGTAGTACCCGCCAAGAACAGTTCTTC
size: few; D: TRBD2; V: TRBV7-2; J: TRBJ2-1; CDR3: CASSSVSGRVNNEQFF; DNA: TGTGCCAGCAGCTCCGTTAGCGGGAGAGTAAACAATGAGCAGTTCTTC
size: few; D: .; V: TRBV29-1; J: TRBJ2-7; CDR3: CSVTRDNSYEQYF; DNA: TGCAGCGTCACGCGGGACAACTCCTACGAGCAGTACTTC
size: many; D: .; V: TRBV7-2; J: TRBJ1-6; CDR3: CASSPRGNSPLHF; DNA: TGTGCCAGCAGCCCCCGAGGTAATTCACCCCTCCACTTT
size: many; D: .; V: TRBV6-5; J: TRBJ2-3; CDR3: CASSYDRAGTDTDTQYF; DNA: TGTGCCAGCAGTTACGATCGGGCAGGAACCGACACAGATACGCAGTATTTT
size: .; D: .; V: TRBV20-1; J: TRBJ2-6; CDR3: CSARARAGANVLTF; DNA: TGCAGTGCCAGGGCCCGCGCTGGGGCCAACGTCCTGACTTTC
size: many; D: TRBD1; V: TRBV20-1; J: TRBJ1-5; CDR3: CSATTGEHRNQPQHF; DNA: TGCAGTGCCACCACAGGGGAACATCGCAATCAGCCCCAGCATTTT
size: many; D: TRBD2; V: TRBV2; J: TRBJ2-4; CDR3: CASSDGGENIQYF; DNA: TGTGCCAGCAGTGACGGGGGGGAAAACATTCAGTACTTC
size: many; D: TRBD1; V: TRBV20-1; J: TRBJ2-7; CDR3: CSAETGTGGHEQYF; DNA: TGCAGTGCTGAGACGGGGACAGGGGGACACGAGCAGTACTTC
size: few; D: .; V: TRBV15; J: TRBJ1-6; CDR3: CATSRGVDNSPLHF; DNA: TGTGCCACCAGCCGGGGGGTGGATAATTCACCCCTCCACTTT
size: .; D: TRBD1; V: TRBV20-1; J: TRBJ1-2; CDR3: CSARVGTGGLGGYTF; DNA: TGCAGTGCTAGAGTAGGGACAGGGGGCCTGGGGGGCTACACCTTC
size: many; D: TRBD1; V: TRBV12-3/TRBV12-4; J: TRBJ1-5; CDR3: CASSPGTGGNQPQHF; DNA: TGTGCCAGCAGTCCGGGGACAGGGGGCAATCAGCCCCAGCATTTT
size: many; D: .; V: TRBV7-6; J: TRBJ2-3; CDR3: CASSLATSSDTQYF; DNA: TGTGCCAGCAGCTTAGCGACTAGTTCAGATACGCAGTATTTT
size: .; D: TRBD1; V: TRBV5-5; J: TRBJ1-3; CDR3: CASSWDRSKDTIYF; DNA: TGTGCCAGCAGCTGGGACAGGTCGAAAGACACCATATATTTT
size: .; D: TRBD1; V: TRBV6-1; J: TRBJ1-1; CDR3: CASRTTGGITEAFF; DNA: TGTGCCAGCAGAACGACAGGGGGCATAACTGAAGCTTTCTTT
size: many; D: .; V: TRBV28; J: TRBJ1-5; CDR3: CASSLWDWYSNQPQHF; DNA: TGTGCCAGCAGTTTATGGGATTGGTATAGCAATCAGCCCCAGCATTTT
size: .; D: .; V: TRBV4-3; J: TRBJ2-3; CDR3: CASSLPQGRRGITDTQYF; DNA: TGCGCCAGCAGCCTCCCACAGGGGAGGAGGGGAATAACAGATACGCAGTATTTT
size: .; D: .; V: TRBV3-1; J: TRBJ1-1; CDR3: CASSHPLGMNTEAFF; DNA: TGTGCCAGCAGCCACCCCCTGGGGATGAACACTGAAGCTTTCTTT
size: few; D: .; V: TRBV10-1; J: TRBJ2-2; CDR3: CASSGQYTGELFF; DNA: TGCGCCAGCAGTGGGCAGTACACCGGGGAGCTGTTTTTT